The T cell receptor beta chain described here comes from a study of blood T cell repertoires in COVID-19. As for the study in general: Samples representing acute and convalescent COVID-19 were sourced from the United States, Italy and Spain.

As handled by the study authors: Quantification of nucleated cells was approximated via reference gene primer amplification. Only in-frame clones appear in the TCRdb table, and some are missing; sequencing was by immunoSEQ multiplex PCR. That table furnishes V, J and clone size, whereas the DNA furnished D and trimming. The sample holds about 330,000 clones, 70% to 90% seen once. The CDR3 is made up of 12 amino acids. V was cut by 3 bases and J by 8 bases, with 10 bases left in between. Germline V CDR1 and CDR2: LNHDA, SQIVND (reference sequence). The chain has TRBV19 and TRBJ1-2; D possibly corresponds to TRBD1 (6 bases). The TCR sequence derives from a human donor in a cohort sampled during active COVID-19. The sample taken for sequencing was peripheral blood. The CDR3 loop reads CASSMNRVGYTF. Written as DNA, the CDR3 is TGTGCCAGTAGTATGAACAGGGTGGGCTACACCTTC.